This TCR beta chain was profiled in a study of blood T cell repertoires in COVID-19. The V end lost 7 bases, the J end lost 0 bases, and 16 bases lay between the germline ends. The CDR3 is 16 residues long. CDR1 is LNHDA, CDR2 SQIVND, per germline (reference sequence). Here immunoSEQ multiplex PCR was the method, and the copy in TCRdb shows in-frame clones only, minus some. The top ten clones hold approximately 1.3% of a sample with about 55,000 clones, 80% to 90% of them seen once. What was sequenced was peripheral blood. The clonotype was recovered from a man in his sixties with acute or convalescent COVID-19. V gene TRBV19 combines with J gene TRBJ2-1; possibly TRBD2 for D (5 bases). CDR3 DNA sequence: TGTGCCAGTACCCCCGCCGGACGGGACTCCTACAATGAGCAGTTCTTC. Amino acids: CASTPAGRDSYNEQFF.